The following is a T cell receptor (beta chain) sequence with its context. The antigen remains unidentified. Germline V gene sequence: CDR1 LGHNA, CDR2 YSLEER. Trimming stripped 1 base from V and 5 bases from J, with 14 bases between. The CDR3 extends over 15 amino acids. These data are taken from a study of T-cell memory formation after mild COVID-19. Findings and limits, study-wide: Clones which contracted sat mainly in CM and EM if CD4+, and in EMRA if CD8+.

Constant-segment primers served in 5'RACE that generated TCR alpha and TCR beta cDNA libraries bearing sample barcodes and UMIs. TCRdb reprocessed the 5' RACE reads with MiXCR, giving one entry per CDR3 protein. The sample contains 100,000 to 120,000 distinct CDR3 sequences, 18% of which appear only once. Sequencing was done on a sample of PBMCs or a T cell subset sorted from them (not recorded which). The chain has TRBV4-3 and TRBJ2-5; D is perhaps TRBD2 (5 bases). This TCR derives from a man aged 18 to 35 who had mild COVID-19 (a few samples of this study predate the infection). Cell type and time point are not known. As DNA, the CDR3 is TGCGCCAGCAGCCAAGGGGGTCTAGCTGGGGAGACCCAGTACTTC. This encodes CASSQGGLAGETQYF.